This T cell receptor beta chain was observed in a study of identical twins' blood T cells. This clonotype came up a few times. Each CDR3 protein gets one entry after TCRdb re-called the 5' RACE reads with MiXCR. The sample lists 350,000 to 400,000 distinct CDR3 sequences, over 25% occurring once. The CDR3 has 15 residues. The germline V and J ends were trimmed by 0 bases and 5 bases, with 13 bases remaining between them. CDR1 is GTSNPN and CDR2 is SVGIG in the germline V gene (reference sequence). Material: PBMCs. The chain employs TRBV30 and TRBJ1-4, with D uncertain. This clonotype was sampled from a woman aged 18-49 years in good health. CDR3 nucleotide sequence: TGTGCCTGGAGTGTTAAGGGAAGCTACAATGAAAAACTGTTTTTT. Its protein is CAWSVKGSYNEKLFF.